This T cell receptor (beta chain) was captured by sequencing in a study of shared clonotypes between healthy human individuals (dated by TCRdb to between 2020 and 2021). Notes on the research overall: The cohort comprised a couple of women and a few men aged 18 to 49 years. To estimate repertoire size and how much clonotype sharing occurs between individuals, the study deeply sequenced the blood TCR repertoires of a handful of healthy adults. To increase sequencing depth and limit assay-specific biases, TCR repertoire library preparation and sequencing were carried out by different laboratories using diverse techniques. Each donor's leukapheresis produced roughly between roughly 0.85 and 9 billion PBMCs.

General findings and caveats noted by the study authors: Only blood was sampled, and tissue TCR repertoires likely differ from those in blood. Pairwise subsampling led to the expectation that sequencing depth would affect the degree of clonotype sharing among donors. The genetic and exposure-history diversity represented was limited by the small number of donors.

CDR1 MNHNS and CDR2 SASEGT were looked up in the germline V gene. A distance of 10 bases separates the germline ends of V and J, which lose 8 bases and 6 bases respectively. The CDR3, cysteine through phenylalanine, is 12 amino acids long. Kept here is only the CDR3 DNA, which spans 36 bases and is read in frame from base 1. Turning to this clone: It has no known antigen specificity. Base qualities are not provided; no much larger clone lies one nucleotide away.

Healthy HIV-negative adults with no recently reported acute infections or vaccinations were included as donors. All donors were Caucasian adults living in Nashville, Tennessee, USA. For unsorted samples, tens of millions of PBMCs were counted, and genomic DNA was extracted using the QIAamp DNA Blood Mini kit. After blood collection by leukapheresis, PBMCs were isolated using Ficoll-Histopaque density gradient centrifugation and then cryopreserved in the vapor phase of liquid nitrogen. Using the deep immunoSEQ assay, multiplex PCR amplified TCR CDR3 regions from genomic DNA. For each cell subset, the extracted genomic DNA was distributed evenly across all wells of several immunoSEQ 96-well plates, and each plate served as one replicate. For unsorted PBMC, each replicate PCR was loaded with roughly 270 ng genomic DNA, equivalent to about 33,000 T cell genomes. Genomic DNA from unsorted PBMC was sequenced over ten immunoSEQ deep assay plates. Purified libraries were measured with a Qubit 3.0 fluorometer, size-checked on a Bioanalyzer 2100, and measured again with the KAPA Library Quantification kit. Every immunoSEQ 96-well plate was sequenced on a dedicated single-read 150-cycle Illumina NextSeq 550 flow cell. The study's own analysis went as follows. Because only junctional sequences without quality scores were contained in the immunoSEQ output, filtering matching that applied to full-length reads could not be performed. Sequences were annotated with PyIR, a Python wrapper for IgBLAST v1.9, and V/J genes and CDR3 were assigned using IMGT germline references. Reads were filtered out if the reads had weak V/J assignments (E-value above 1e-6), no CDR3, stop codons, out-of-frame junctions, or ambiguous translated residues. A V3J clonotype was defined by an identical inferred V gene, J gene, and CDR3 amino acid sequence. The percentage overlap between two repertoires was calculated by dividing the number of shared unique clonotypes by the size of the smaller repertoire. Richness of each repertoire was evaluated using RTK rarefaction, the Chao1 estimator, and Recon v2.1 estimates of unobserved clonotypes. Held by TCRdb, this immuneACCESS table contains in-frame sequences only and omits some clones. Under half of the omission traces to an unresolved V gene where checked; the cause of the rest is unknown. Clone size and V and J calls were adopted from that table, with D and trimming inferred from the DNA. The sample profile shows roughly 500,000 clones; over 70% of them were found once. The top ten hold about 13% of the sample.

Sequenced: PBMCs. The sequence joins TRBV6-1 to TRBJ2-2; the D gene cannot be named for sure. This receptor was taken from a woman aged 40 to 49 in good health. Some clones in this sample may be carry-over from other donors' samples. CDR3 region: CASELRAGELFF. The DNA sequence is as follows: TGTGCCAGCGAACTCCGCGCCGGGGAGCTGTTTTTT.